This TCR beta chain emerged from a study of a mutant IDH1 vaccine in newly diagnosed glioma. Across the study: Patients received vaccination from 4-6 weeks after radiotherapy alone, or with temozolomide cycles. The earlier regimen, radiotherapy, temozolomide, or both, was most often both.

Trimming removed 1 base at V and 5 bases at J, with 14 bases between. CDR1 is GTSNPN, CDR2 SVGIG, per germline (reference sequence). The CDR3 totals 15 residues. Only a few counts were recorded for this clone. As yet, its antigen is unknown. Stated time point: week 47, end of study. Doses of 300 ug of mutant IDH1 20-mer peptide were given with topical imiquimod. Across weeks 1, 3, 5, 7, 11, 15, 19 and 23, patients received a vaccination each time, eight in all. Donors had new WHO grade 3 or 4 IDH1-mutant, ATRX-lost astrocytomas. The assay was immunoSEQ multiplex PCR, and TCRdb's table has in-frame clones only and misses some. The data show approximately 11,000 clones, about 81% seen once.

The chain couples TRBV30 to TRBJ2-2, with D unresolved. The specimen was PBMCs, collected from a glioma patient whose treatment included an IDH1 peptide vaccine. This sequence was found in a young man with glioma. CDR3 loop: CAWSAATLRTGELFF. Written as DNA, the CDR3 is TGTGCCTGGAGTGCGGCGACACTCCGAACCGGGGAGCTGTTTTTT. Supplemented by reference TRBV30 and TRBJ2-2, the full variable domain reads SQTIHQWPATLVQPVGSPLSLECTVEGTSNPNLYWYRQAAGRGLQLLFYSVGIGQISSEVPQNLSASRPQDRQFILSSKKLLLSDSGFYLCAWSAATLRTGELFFGEGSRLTVL.